The clone carrying this T cell receptor (beta chain) has a handful of counts. This record belongs to a study of cytomegalovirus exposure and HLA in healthy donors. CDR3 length equals 13 residues. Germline V gives CDR1 MNHNY, CDR2 SVGAGI (reference sequence). V gave up 7 bases and J gave up 4 bases; unmatched junction bases: 4. PCR amplification relied on 60 Vbeta primers (plus 13 Jbeta primers). TCRdb's copy holds only in-frame clones and misses some; the assay was immunoSEQ multiplex PCR. There are some 180,000 clones in the sample; around a tenth occur only once, and 1% to 1.5% lies in the top ten. The source is a woman in her twenties or thirties in good health and CMV-seropositive. V is TRBV6-6 and J is TRBJ1-2; 9 nucleotides match TRBD1. The material sequenced was PBMCs. In DNA form, the CDR3 reads TGTGCCAGCACGGGACAGGGAAGCTATGGCTACACCTTC. Its translation is CASTGQGSYGYTF.